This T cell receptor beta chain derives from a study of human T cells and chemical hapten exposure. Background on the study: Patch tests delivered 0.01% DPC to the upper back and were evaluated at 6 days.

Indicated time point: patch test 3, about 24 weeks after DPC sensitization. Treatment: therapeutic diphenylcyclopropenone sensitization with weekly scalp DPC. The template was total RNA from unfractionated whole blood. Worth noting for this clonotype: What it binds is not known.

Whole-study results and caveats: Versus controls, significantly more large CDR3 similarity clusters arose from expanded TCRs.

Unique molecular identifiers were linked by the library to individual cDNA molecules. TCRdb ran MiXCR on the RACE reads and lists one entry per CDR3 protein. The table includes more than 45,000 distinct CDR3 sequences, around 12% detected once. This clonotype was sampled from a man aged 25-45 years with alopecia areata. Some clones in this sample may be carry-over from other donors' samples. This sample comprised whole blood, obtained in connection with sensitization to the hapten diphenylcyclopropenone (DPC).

The CDR3, as DNA: TGTGCCAGCAGGCCCTTTCTGCGGGACCAGCCCCAGCATTTT. Translated: CASRPFLRDQPQHF. The chain carries TRBV6-2 or TRBV6-3 and TRBJ1-5, with D tentatively TRBD1 (5 bases). The V end lost 6 bases, the J end lost 7 bases, and 16 bases lay between the germline ends. CDR3 length: 14 residues. CDR1 MNHEY and CDR2 SVGEGT come from the germline V gene.